The next 17 T cell receptor beta chains were all read from a single sample in a study of OX40 agonist ivuxolimab in advanced cancers. Profiled with immunoSEQ multiplex PCR; TCRdb holds only in-frame clones, not every one. The data show some 97,000 clones, 90% seen once. The material sequenced was CD4+ or CD8+ T cells sorted from blood, taken in a trial of the OX40 agonist ivuxolimab. The source is an adult with an advanced solid tumor such as melanoma, head and neck, liver or kidney cancer.

This chain links TRBV29-1 with TRBJ1-1, with D uncertain. The CDR3 is 13 residues long. Germline CDR1 is SQVTM and CDR2 is ANQGSEA. The DNA for the CDR3 is TGCAGAATAGGTCGAGTACGGGACACTGAAGCTTTCTTT. Translation: CRIGRVRDTEAFF.

The V and J genes are TRBV27 and TRBJ2-2, with 7 bases fitting TRBD2. The CDR3 length is 17 residues. J was trimmed by 1 base and V by 8 bases; bases with no gene match: 13. Germline V gene sequence: CDR1 MNHEY, CDR2 SMNVEV (reference sequence). CDR3 protein: CASSTPGGSVNTGELFF. CDR3 sequence (DNA): TGTGCCAGCTCTACCCCTGGCGGGAGCGTGAACACCGGGGAGCTGTTTTTT.

The V gene is TRBV4-1, the J gene TRBJ1-5; no clear D. Germline-derived CDR1 and CDR2 are MGHRA and YSYEKL. Trimming shortened V by 0 bases and J by 7 bases, and 13 bases separated the two germline ends. CDR3 length equals 15 residues. CDR3 DNA: TGCGCCAGCAGCCAAGATAGGTCCGGCCTACAGCCCCAGCATTTT. This translates into CASSQDRSGLQPQHF.

This chain uses TRBV6-1 with TRBJ2-7; 8 bases agree with TRBD1. The CDR3 has 15 amino acids. Germline CDR1 is MNHNS and CDR2 is SASEGT. The trim removed 4 bases at V and 2 bases at J, leaving 7 bases unmatched. The CDR3 is CASSGQDRVAYEQYF. Here the CDR3 DNA reads TGTGCCAGCAGTGGTCAGGACAGGGTCGCCTACGAGCAGTACTTC.

The genes are TRBV6-5 and TRBJ2-7, with D hard to call. This CDR3 spans 13 amino acids. The V end was cut by 4 bases, the J end by 6 bases, with 13 bases between. Germline-derived CDR1 and CDR2 are MNHEY and SVGAGI. The CDR3: CASSSLGLGEQYF. CDR3 coding DNA: TGTGCCAGCAGTTCCCTAGGGTTGGGCGAGCAGTACTTC.

The rearrangement joins TRBV5-1 to TRBJ2-4; TRBD1 might be the D (7 bases). The CDR3 extends over 16 amino acids. Germline V gene data show CDR1 as SGHRS and CDR2 as YFSETQ. V was shortened by 3 bases and J by 2 bases, with 15 bases between the two germline ends. CDR3 nucleotide sequence: TGCGCCAGCAGCTGGGGGGACAGCGCATCCAAAAACATTCAGTACTTC. Translation: CASSWGDSASKNIQYF.

The chain joins TRBV2 to TRBJ1-5, with D unresolved. CDR3 length: 13 residues. V lost 8 bases and J lost 2, with 10 bases in between. Germline assignment: CDR1 SNHLY and CDR2 FYNNEI. DNA of the CDR3: TGTGCCAGCCGACGGGGAGGCAATCAGCCCCAGCATTTT. It encodes CASRRGGNQPQHF.

The J gene is TRBJ1-1, the V gene TRBV11-2; TRBD1 is a possible D gene (5 bases). Germline V gives CDR1 SGHAT, CDR2 FQNNGV. V was clipped by 5 bases and J by 1 base, with 14 bases between them. The CDR3 covers 15 residues. DNA of the CDR3: TGTGCCAGCAGCCAAAAGAGGGGTAGGAACACTGAAGCTTTCTTT. This codes for CASSQKRGRNTEAFF. Variable domain in full (rest from reference TRBV11-2 and TRBJ1-1): EAGVAQSPRYKIIEKRQSVAFWCNPISGHATLYWYQQILGQGPKLLIQFQNNGVVDDSQLPKDRFSAERLKGVDSTLKIQPAKLEDSAVYLCASSQKRGRNTEAFFGQGTRLTVV.

This sequence joins TRBV7-9 and TRBJ2-6; the D call may be TRBD1 or TRBD2 (5 bases each). The CDR3 is made up of 15 amino acids. Germline CDR1 is SEHNR and CDR2 is FQNEAQ (reference sequence). Trimming pared 11 bases from V and 1 base from J, leaving 15 bases between. The CDR3 reads CAGEGTPSGANVLTF. As DNA, the CDR3 is TGTGCCGGAGAGGGGACCCCTTCTGGGGCCAACGTCCTGACTTTC.

The genes are TRBV6-1 and TRBJ2-5; D gene uncertain. Trimming pared 6 bases from V and 0 bases from J, leaving 14 bases between. Germline V lookup: CDR1 MNHNS, CDR2 SASEGT. This CDR3 is built from 15 residues. CDR3: CASRPSHGNQETQYF. Here the CDR3 DNA reads TGTGCCAGCAGACCTTCCCATGGGAACCAAGAGACCCAGTACTTC.

V and J are TRBV28 and TRBJ1-2; D is uncertain. From germline, CDR1 is MDHEN and CDR2 SYDVKM. Trimming stripped 5 bases from V and 7 bases from J, with 11 bases between. This CDR3 contains 12 residues. Here the CDR3 reads CASSNLRGGYTF. In DNA, the CDR3 is TGTGCCAGCAGTAACCTCCGGGGTGGCTACACCTTC.

This chain connects TRBV10-3 to TRBJ2-2; D is uncertain. This CDR3 region has 14 residues. CDR1 and CDR2 (germline): ENHRY, SYGVKD. The V end was cut by 9 bases, the J end by 2 bases, with 13 bases between. For the CDR3, the DNA is TGTGCCATAGCTAGAACGGTCAACACCGGGGAGCTGTTTTTT. It specifies CAIARTVNTGELFF.

CDR3 coding DNA: TGTGCCAGCAGCTTAAGAGCGGGGACGACCGGGGAGCTGTTTTTT. Residues: CASSLRAGTTGELFF. This chain joins TRBV11-3 and TRBJ2-2, with TRBD2 matching 7 bases. The CDR3 length is 15 residues. The V segment lost 2 bases and the J segment 5 bases; nucleotides outside the gene matches: 5. CDR1 is SGHNT, CDR2 YENEEA, per germline. Full variable domain (missing parts from reference TRBV11-3 and TRBJ2-2): EAGVVQSPRYKIIEKKQPVAFWCNPISGHNTLYWYLQNLGQGPELLIRYENEEAVDDSQLPKDRFSAERLKGVDSTLKIQPAELGDSAVYLCASSLRAGTTGELFFGEGSRLTVL.

The chain links TRBV4-1 to TRBJ2-1, with TRBD2 as a possible D gene (5 bases). V dropped 0 bases and J dropped 6 bases, with 21 bases sitting between them. The germline CDR1 and CDR2 sequences are MGHRA and YSYEKL. The CDR3 spans 18 residues. CDR3 in DNA: TGCGCCAGCAGCCAAGATCGAGGAGGAGTGGTGAGGGCCAATGAGCAGTTCTTC. Translating gives CASSQDRGGVVRANEQFF.

The chain combines TRBV5-6 with TRBJ1-6, with D unresolved. CDR3 length: 16 amino acids. Trimming took off 1 base at V and 6 bases at J, with 14 bases between the two ends. Looked up from germline, CDR1 is SGHDT and CDR2 is YYEEEE. The CDR3 nucleotides read TGTGCCAGCAGCTTGTATATCGGCAGTGCTAATTCACCCCTCCACTTT. As protein: CASSLYIGSANSPLHF. Variable domain in full (rest from reference TRBV5-6 and TRBJ1-6): DAGVTQSPTHLIKTRGQQVTLRCSPKSGHDTVSWYQQALGQGPQFIFQYYEEEERQRGNFPDRFSGHQFPNYSSELNVNALLLGDSALYLCASSLYIGSANSPLHFGNGTRLTVT.

The rearrangement joins TRBV18 to TRBJ2-1; 7 bases are a match to TRBD2. The CDR3 contains 14 residues. Germline V lookup: CDR1 KGHSH, CDR2 LQKENI. V lost 1 base to trimming and J lost 8 bases; unmatched junction nucleotides: 5. CDR3 in DNA: TGTGCCAGCTCACCACGTCCGGGAGGCGATGAGCAGTTCTTC. This gives the protein CASSPRPGGDEQFF.

The chain has TRBV6-1 and TRBJ2-7; 10 bases are a match to TRBD1. Germline CDR1 MNHNS, CDR2 SASEGT. The CDR3 has 15 residues. The junction had 10 bases not matched to a gene; V was cut back by 7 bases and J by 4 bases. In DNA, the CDR3 is TGTGCCAGCACTCTACCCCGGGACAGGGGTTACGAGCAGTACTTC. Its protein product is CASTLPRDRGYEQYF.